The 23 T cell receptor beta chains reported below all come from one sample, sequenced in a study of cytomegalovirus exposure and HLA in healthy donors. Libraries were prepared by immunoSEQ multiplex PCR; TCRdb keeps only in-frame clonotypes and omits some of them. The table has 250,000 or so clones, roughly 89% seen once; the top ten hold 2.6%. The sample taken for sequencing was PBMCs. These receptors all come from a man aged 18 to 29 in good health and CMV-seronegative.

This clone was recorded only once. The chain has TRBV7-2 and TRBJ2-7, with TRBD1 matching over 8 bases. The CDR3 is made up of 16 amino acids. CDR1 is SGHTA and CDR2 is FQGNSA in the germline V gene. V lost 2 bases and J lost 0; bases outside the gene matches: 6. The CDR3 nucleotides are TGTGCCAGCAGCTTATTCCGCCAGGGGGCCTCCTACGAGCAGTACTTC. It translates to CASSLFRQGASYEQYF. The whole variable domain, remainder taken from reference TRBV7-2 and TRBJ2-7, is GAGVSQSPSNKVTEKGKDVELRCDPISGHTALYWYRQSLGQGLEFLIYFQGNSAPDKSGLPSDRFSAERTGGSVSTLTIQRTQQEDSAVYLCASSLFRQGASYEQYFGPGTRLTVT.

The rearrangement links TRBV28 to TRBJ1-2; 7 bases match TRBD1. Germline CDR1 MDHEN, CDR2 SYDVKM. V gave up 2 bases and J gave up 3 bases; unmatched junction bases: 3. The CDR3 contains 14 residues. The CDR3, as DNA: TGTGCCAGCAGTTTAACAGGGGCGGACTATGGCTACACCTTC. Translated, it gives CASSLTGADYGYTF.

The CDR3 spells CASSPRTTYSYEQYF. As DNA, the CDR3 is TGTGCCAGCTCACCACGAACTACTTACTCCTACGAGCAGTACTTC. The V and J genes are TRBV18 and TRBJ2-7; unclear D gene. V lost 1 base, J lost 0 bases, and 10 bases lay in between. The CDR3 covers 15 residues. The germline V gene has CDR1 KGHSH and CDR2 LQKENI.

This chain joins TRBV15 and TRBJ1-5; no reliable D call. The germline V and J ends were trimmed by 3 bases and 5 bases, with 5 bases remaining between them. The CDR3 extends over 12 amino acids. The germline V gene has CDR1 LNHNV and CDR2 YYDKDF (reference sequence). In DNA, the CDR3 is TGTGCCACCAGCAGTCTGTATCAGCCCCAGCATTTT. Its protein is CATSSLYQPQHF.

This clone was counted a few times. This chain uses TRBV4-1 with TRBJ2-5; 9 bases map to TRBD1. Germline V gene data show CDR1 as MGHRA and CDR2 as YSYEKL. This CDR3 comprises 11 residues. With 8 bases clipped from V and 5 bases from J, the junction kept 0 bases outside the gene matches. CDR3: CASGQGETQYF. The CDR3 coding sequence is TGCGCCAGCGGACAGGGGGAGACCCAGTACTTC.

The J gene is TRBJ2-7, the V gene TRBV7-2; D might be TRBD2 (6 bases). Germline CDR1 is SGHTA and CDR2 is FQGNSA. V was clipped by 5 bases and J by 3 bases, with 14 bases between them. The CDR3 runs 14 residues. CDR3 sequence (DNA): TGTGCCAGCAGCCCCCGGGGGAGCGGCTACGAGCAGTACTTC. Protein product: CASSPRGSGYEQYF.

The rearrangement links TRBV18 to TRBJ2-1; 7 bases fit TRBD2. J lost 9 bases, V lost 3 bases, and 11 bases had no gene match. Looked up from germline, CDR1 is KGHSH and CDR2 is LQKENI. This CDR3 comprises 15 residues. The CDR3 DNA reads TGTGCCAGCTCACCTCTTCTAGCGGCTAATGGTGAGCAGTTCTTC. The encoded protein is CASSPLLAANGEQFF.

As to this clone: The identical CDR3 is also encoded by other nucleotide sequences in the sample. The chain joins TRBV7-2 to TRBJ1-2; 7 bases line up with TRBD1. Trimming removed 5 bases from V and 5 bases from J; junction bases left unmatched: 2. The germline CDR1 and CDR2 sequences are SGHTA and FQGNSA. The CDR3 is 12 residues long. CDR3 residues: CASSLQGYGYTF. The DNA of the CDR3 is TGTGCCAGCAGCCTACAGGGGTATGGCTACACCTTC. The whole variable domain, filled in from reference TRBV7-2 and TRBJ1-2, reads GAGVSQSPSNKVTEKGKDVELRCDPISGHTALYWYRQSLGQGLEFLIYFQGNSAPDKSGLPSDRFSAERTGGSVSTLTIQRTQQEDSAVYLCASSLQGYGYTFGSGTRLTVV.

The CDR3 loop reads CASSSRYTGTGLYGYTF. CDR3 nucleotide sequence: TGTGCCAGCAGTTCCCGATATACCGGGACAGGTCTCTATGGCTACACCTTC. The chain couples TRBV27 to TRBJ1-2; 8 nucleotides line up with TRBD1. The J segment lost 4 bases and the V segment lost 4 bases, leaving 14 bases of the junction unmatched. The V gene's germline CDR1 is MNHEY and CDR2 SMNVEV (reference sequence). The CDR3 totals 17 residues.

The chain carries TRBV30 and TRBJ1-3; a possible D gene is TRBD1 (6 bases). V lost 5 bases and J lost 7, with 12 bases in between. CDR1 is GTSNPN, CDR2 SVGIG, per germline (reference sequence). The CDR3 totals 12 residues. In DNA, the CDR3 is TGTGCCTGGGGACTCGGACAGAACACCATATATTTT. This translates into CAWGLGQNTIYF.

The J gene is TRBJ2-4, the V gene TRBV10-2, with TRBD2 as a possible D gene (6 bases). Germline loops: CDR1 WSHSY, CDR2 SAAADI. CDR3 size: 15 residues. V was clipped by 2 bases and J by 0 bases, with 8 bases between them. This CDR3 reads CASSELGLAKNIQYF. The CDR3 DNA follows: TGCGCCAGCAGTGAGCTGGGACTAGCCAAAAACATTCAGTACTTC.

This clone occurred a few times. The chain joins TRBV28 to TRBJ2-7; D gene uncertain. From germline, CDR1 is MDHEN and CDR2 SYDVKM. CDR3 length: 11 residues. Between the trimmed V and J ends, which lost 4 bases and 3 bases, there was a span of 4 bases. CDR3 sequence reads: CASSWLYEQYF. The CDR3 DNA follows: TGTGCCAGCAGTTGGCTCTACGAGCAGTACTTC.

The rearrangement uses TRBV29-1 and TRBJ1-5; D remains unclear. The length of the CDR3 is 12 residues. The germline V and J ends were trimmed by 4 bases and 5 bases, with 9 bases remaining between them. The germline V gene encodes CDR1 SQVTM and CDR2 ANQGSEA. The CDR3 loop reads CSVGGWDQPQHF. The CDR3 DNA reads as TGCAGCGTTGGAGGGTGGGATCAGCCCCAGCATTTT.

This sequence joins TRBV7-8 and TRBJ2-3, with 13 bases lining up with TRBD2. Trimming took 5 bases from V and 11 from J; bases not matched to a gene: 16. Germline CDR1 SGHVS, CDR2 FQNEAQ. The CDR3 is 17 residues long. CDR3 in amino acids: CASSPVRLAGGRYGQYF. The CDR3 coding sequence is TGTGCCAGCAGCCCCGTTCGACTAGCGGGAGGTCGGTACGGGCAGTATTTT.

The V and J genes are TRBV4-3 and TRBJ2-7; 10 bases agree with TRBD1. CDR1 is LGHNA, CDR2 YSLEER, per germline. The CDR3 runs 15 residues. After removal of 2 bases from V and 5 bases from J, the junction contained 6 bases not matched to a gene. CDR3 sequence reads: CASSQRRGTGDEQYF. In DNA form, the CDR3 reads TGCGCCAGCAGCCAACGTAGAGGGACAGGGGACGAGCAGTACTTC.

The rearrangement links TRBV11-3 to TRBJ2-7; TRBD1 matches at 7 bases. The CDR3 consists of 13 residues. J gave up 3 bases and V 5 bases, and 4 bases lay outside the gene matches. Germline-derived CDR1 and CDR2 are SGHNT and YENEEA. CDR3 in DNA: TGTGCCAGCAGCAACGGACAGGACTACGAGCAGTACTTC. This encodes CASSNGQDYEQYF.

This clone was counted only a few times. This chain joins TRBV18 and TRBJ2-2; 8 positions match TRBD2. With V trimmed by 3 bases and J by 5 bases, 5 bases remained unmatched. The CDR3 length is 15 residues. Germline CDR1 KGHSH, CDR2 LQKENI. CDR3 coding DNA: TGTGCCAGCTCACCGGGACTAGTTTCGACCGGGGAGCTGTTTTTT. Translated: CASSPGLVSTGELFF. The entire variable domain, with the rest obtained from reference TRBV18 and TRBJ2-2, is as follows: NAGVMQNPRHLVRRRGQEARLRCSPMKGHSHVYWYRQLPEEGLKFMVYLQKENIIDESGMPKERFSAEFPKEGPSILRIQQVVRGDSAAYFCASSPGLVSTGELFFGEGSRLTVL.

This sequence joins TRBV6-6 and TRBJ2-7, with D uncertain. Germline V CDR1 and CDR2: MNHNY, SVGAGI (reference sequence). With 5 bases removed from V and 5 bases from J, the gap between germline ends came to 16 bases. CDR3 length: 14 residues. The CDR3: CASSDPGPYHEQYF. The CDR3 coding sequence is TGTGCCAGCAGTGACCCGGGTCCGTACCACGAGCAGTACTTC.

The chain employs TRBV6-5 and TRBJ2-3; 8 bases align to TRBD2. V lost 0 bases, J lost 6 bases, and 5 bases stayed unmatched. This CDR3 has 15 residues. Germline CDR1 reads MNHEY; CDR2 reads SVGAGI. CDR3 in DNA: TGTGCCAGCAGTTACTCGCCGGGAGGGCAGGATACGCAGTATTTT. Translating it yields CASSYSPGGQDTQYF.

The chain has TRBV9 and TRBJ2-3; D call uncertain. Deletions cut 0 bases from V and 2 bases from J, with 13 bases between. This CDR3 is 16 amino acids long. CDR1 is SGDLS and CDR2 is YYNGEE in the germline V gene. CDR3 amino acids: CASSVGTHITTDTQYF. CDR3 nucleotide sequence: TGTGCCAGCAGCGTAGGAACCCACATTACCACAGATACGCAGTATTTT.

The chain joins TRBV6-4 to TRBJ2-7; 12 nucleotides line up with TRBD2. Trimming took 0 bases from V and 2 from J; bases not matched to a gene: 2. The CDR3 sequence is 16 residues long. Germline-derived CDR1 and CDR2 are MRHNA and SNTAGT. The CDR3 DNA follows: TGTGCCAGCAGTGACTCGACTAGCGGGAGTACCTACGAGCAGTACTTC. Its protein is CASSDSTSGSTYEQYF.

The chain recombines TRBV30 with TRBJ2-3; D is perhaps TRBD1 (6 bases). Germline CDR1 GTSNPN, CDR2 SVGIG (reference sequence). The CDR3 runs to 14 residues. Trimming cost V 5 bases and J 0 bases, with 12 bases left between them. The CDR3, as DNA: TGTGCCTGGTCACAGGGAGCTAGCACAGATACGCAGTATTTT. This encodes CAWSQGASTDTQYF.

V and J are TRBV19 and TRBJ2-1, with 8 nucleotides matching TRBD2. CDR1 and CDR2 from the germline V gene are LNHDA and SQIVND (reference sequence). This CDR3 comprises 16 residues. J gave up 3 bases and V 2 bases, and 6 bases lay outside the gene matches. Here the CDR3 reads CASSITYSGNYNEQFF. As DNA, the CDR3 is TGTGCCAGTAGTATAACGTATAGCGGGAACTACAATGAGCAGTTCTTC.